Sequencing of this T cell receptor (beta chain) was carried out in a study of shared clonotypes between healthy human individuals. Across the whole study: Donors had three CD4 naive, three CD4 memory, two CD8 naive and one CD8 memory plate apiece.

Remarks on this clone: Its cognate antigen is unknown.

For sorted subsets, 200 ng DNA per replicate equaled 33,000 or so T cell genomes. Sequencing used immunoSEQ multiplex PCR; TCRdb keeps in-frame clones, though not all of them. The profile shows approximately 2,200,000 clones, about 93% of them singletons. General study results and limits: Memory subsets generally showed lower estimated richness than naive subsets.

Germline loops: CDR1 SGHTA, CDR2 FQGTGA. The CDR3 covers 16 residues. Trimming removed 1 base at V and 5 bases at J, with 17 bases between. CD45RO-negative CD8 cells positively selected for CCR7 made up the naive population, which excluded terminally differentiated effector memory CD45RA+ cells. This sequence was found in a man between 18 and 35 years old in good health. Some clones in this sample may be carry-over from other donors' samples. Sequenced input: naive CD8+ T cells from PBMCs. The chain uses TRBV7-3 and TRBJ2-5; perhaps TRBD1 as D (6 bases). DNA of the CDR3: TGTGCCAGCAGCTTAATGGGGGCGGGCGAAACCGAGACCCAGTACTTC. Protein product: CASSLMGAGETETQYF.